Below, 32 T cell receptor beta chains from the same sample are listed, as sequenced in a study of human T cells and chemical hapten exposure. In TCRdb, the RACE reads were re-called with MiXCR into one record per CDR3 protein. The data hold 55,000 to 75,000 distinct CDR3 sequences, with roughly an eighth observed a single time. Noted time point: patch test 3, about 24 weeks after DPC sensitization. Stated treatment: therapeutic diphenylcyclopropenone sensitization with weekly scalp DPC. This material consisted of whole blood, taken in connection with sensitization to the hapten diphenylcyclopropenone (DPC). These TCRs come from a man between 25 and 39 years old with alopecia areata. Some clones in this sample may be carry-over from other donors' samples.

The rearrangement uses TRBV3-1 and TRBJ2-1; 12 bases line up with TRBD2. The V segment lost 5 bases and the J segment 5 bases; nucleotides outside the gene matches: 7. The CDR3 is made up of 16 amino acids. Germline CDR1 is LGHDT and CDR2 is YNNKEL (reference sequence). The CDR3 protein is CASSTRLAGVNNEQFF. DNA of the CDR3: TGTGCCAGCAGCACCCGACTAGCGGGGGTAAACAATGAGCAGTTCTTC.

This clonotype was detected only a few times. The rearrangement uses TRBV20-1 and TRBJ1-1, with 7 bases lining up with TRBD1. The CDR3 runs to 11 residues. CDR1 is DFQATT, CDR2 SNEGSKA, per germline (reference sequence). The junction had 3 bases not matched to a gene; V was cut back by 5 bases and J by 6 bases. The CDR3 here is CSAWDSPEAFF. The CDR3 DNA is TGCAGTGCTTGGGACAGTCCTGAAGCTTTCTTT.

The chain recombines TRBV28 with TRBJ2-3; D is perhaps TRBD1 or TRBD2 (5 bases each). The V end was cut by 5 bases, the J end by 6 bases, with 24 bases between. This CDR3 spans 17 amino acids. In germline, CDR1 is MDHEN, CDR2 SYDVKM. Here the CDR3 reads CASSTPFSRGPGDTQYF. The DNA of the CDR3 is TGTGCCAGCAGTACCCCATTTTCCCGGGGCCCGGGGGATACGCAGTATTTT. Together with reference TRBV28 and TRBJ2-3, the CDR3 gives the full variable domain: DVKVTQSSRYLVKRTGEKVFLECVQDMDHENMFWYRQDPGLGLRLIYFSYDVKMKEKGDIPEGYSVSREKKERFSLILESASTNQTSMYLCASSTPFSRGPGDTQYFGPGTRLTVL.

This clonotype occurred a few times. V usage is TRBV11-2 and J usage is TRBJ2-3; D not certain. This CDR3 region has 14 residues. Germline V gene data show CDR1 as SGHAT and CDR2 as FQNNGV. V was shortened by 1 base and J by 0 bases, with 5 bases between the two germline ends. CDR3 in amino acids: CASSLGGSTDTQYF. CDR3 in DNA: TGTGCCAGCAGCTTAGGCGGAAGCACAGATACGCAGTATTTT.

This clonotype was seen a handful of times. The CDR3 loop reads CASSLDLEGRASSSYEQYF. CDR3 DNA sequence: TGTGCCAGCAGCTTAGACTTGGAGGGTAGGGCCTCATCATCCTACGAGCAGTACTTC. The chain joins TRBV11-2 to TRBJ2-7, with TRBD2 as a possible D gene (6 bases). With 0 bases removed from V and 1 base from J, the gap between germline ends came to 22 bases. CDR3 length equals 19 residues. The germline V gene encodes CDR1 SGHAT and CDR2 FQNNGV.

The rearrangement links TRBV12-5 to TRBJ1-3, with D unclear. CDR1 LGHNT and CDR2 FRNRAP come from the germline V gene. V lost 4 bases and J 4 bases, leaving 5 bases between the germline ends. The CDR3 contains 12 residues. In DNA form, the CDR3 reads TGTGCTAGTGGTTCGACCGGAAACACCATATATTTT. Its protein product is CASGSTGNTIYF.

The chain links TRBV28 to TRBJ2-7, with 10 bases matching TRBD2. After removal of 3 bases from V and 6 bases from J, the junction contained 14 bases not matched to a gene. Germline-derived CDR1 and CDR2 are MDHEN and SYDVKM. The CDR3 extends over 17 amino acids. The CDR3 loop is CASSFRLLAGRLREQYF. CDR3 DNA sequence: TGTGCCAGCAGTTTTCGGTTACTAGCGGGGCGGCTCCGCGAGCAGTACTTC.

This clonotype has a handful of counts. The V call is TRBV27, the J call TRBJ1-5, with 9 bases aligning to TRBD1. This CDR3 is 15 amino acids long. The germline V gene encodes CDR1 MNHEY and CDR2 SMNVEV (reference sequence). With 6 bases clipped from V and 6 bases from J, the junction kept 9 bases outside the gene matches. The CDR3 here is CASSRLQGATQPQHF. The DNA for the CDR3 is TGTGCCAGCAGCCGATTACAGGGGGCCACTCAGCCCCAGCATTTT.

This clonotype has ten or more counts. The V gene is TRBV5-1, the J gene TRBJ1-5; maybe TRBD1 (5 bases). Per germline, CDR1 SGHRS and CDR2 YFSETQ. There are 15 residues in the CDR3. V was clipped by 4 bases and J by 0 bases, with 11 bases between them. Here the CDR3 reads CASSPGRNSNQPQHF. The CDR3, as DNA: TGCGCCAGCAGCCCAGGGAGGAATAGCAATCAGCCCCAGCATTTT.

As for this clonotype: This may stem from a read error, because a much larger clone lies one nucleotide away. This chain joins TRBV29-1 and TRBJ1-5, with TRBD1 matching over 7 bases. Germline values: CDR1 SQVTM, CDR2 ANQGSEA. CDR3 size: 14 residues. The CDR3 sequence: CSVREGASYQPHHF. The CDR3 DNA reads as TGCAGCGTTCGTGAGGGGGCTTCATATCAGCCCCACCATTTT.

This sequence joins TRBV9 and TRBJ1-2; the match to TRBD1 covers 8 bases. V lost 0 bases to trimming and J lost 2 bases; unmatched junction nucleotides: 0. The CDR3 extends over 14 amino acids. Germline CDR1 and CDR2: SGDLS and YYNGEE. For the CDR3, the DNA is TGTGCCAGCAGCGTAGGACAGGGGAACTATGGCTACACCTTC. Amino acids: CASSVGQGNYGYTF.

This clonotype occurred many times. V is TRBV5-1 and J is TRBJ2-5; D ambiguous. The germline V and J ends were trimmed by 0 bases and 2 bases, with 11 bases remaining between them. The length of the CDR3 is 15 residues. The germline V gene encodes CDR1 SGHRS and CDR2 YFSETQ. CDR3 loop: CASSLVAAVQETQYF. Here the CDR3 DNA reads TGCGCCAGCAGCTTGGTTGCGGCAGTACAAGAGACCCAGTACTTC.

In nucleotides, the CDR3 is TGTGCCAGCAGCTTGGGGGGCACGGGCACTGAAGCTTTCTTT. This sequence encodes CASSLGGTGTEAFF. The rearrangement joins TRBV7-9 to TRBJ1-1, with D possibly TRBD1 on 6 matching bases. Germline CDR1 SEHNR, CDR2 FQNEAQ (reference sequence). The CDR3 extends over 14 amino acids. The V end was cut by 3 bases, the J end by 4 bases, with 12 bases between.

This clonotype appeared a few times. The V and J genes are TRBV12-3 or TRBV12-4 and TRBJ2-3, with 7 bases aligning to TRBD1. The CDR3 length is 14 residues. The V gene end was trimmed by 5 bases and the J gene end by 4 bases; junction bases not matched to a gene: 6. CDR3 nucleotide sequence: TGTGCCAGCAGTGGGACAGCGACTCCAGATACGCAGTATTTT. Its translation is CASSGTATPDTQYF.

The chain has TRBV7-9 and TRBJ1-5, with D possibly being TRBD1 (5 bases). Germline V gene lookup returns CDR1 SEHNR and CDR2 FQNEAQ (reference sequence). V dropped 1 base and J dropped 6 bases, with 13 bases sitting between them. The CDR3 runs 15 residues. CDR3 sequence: CASSLVGPVGQPQHF. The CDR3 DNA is TGTGCCAGCAGCTTAGTGGGGCCCGTGGGTCAGCCCCAGCATTTT.

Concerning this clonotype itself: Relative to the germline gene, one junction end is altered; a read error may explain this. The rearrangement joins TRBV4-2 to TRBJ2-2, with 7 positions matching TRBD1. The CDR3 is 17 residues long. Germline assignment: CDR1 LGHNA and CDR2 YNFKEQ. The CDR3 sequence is CVSSRSRGTPNTGELFF. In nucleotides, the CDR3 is TGTGTCAGCAGCCGAAGCAGGGGGACACCGAACACCGGGGAGCTGTTTTTT.

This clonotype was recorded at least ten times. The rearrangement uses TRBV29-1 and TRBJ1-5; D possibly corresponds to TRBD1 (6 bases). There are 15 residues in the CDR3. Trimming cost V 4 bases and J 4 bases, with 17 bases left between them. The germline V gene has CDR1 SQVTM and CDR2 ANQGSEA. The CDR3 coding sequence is TGCAGCGTTGCGCCCACAGGGTCCCCTAATCAGCCCCAGCATTTT. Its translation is CSVAPTGSPNQPQHF.

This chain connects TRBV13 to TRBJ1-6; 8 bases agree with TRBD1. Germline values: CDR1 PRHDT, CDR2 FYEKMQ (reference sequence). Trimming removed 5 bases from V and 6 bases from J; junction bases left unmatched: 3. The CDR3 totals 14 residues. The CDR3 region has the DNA TGTGCCAGCAGCGGGACAGGTTTTAATTCACCCCTCCACTTT. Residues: CASSGTGFNSPLHF.

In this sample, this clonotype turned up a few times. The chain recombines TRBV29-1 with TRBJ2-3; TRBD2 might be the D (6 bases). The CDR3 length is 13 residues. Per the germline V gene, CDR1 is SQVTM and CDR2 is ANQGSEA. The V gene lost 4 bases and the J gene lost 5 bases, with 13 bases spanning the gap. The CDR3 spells CSVGGVSGDTQYF. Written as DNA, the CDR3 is TGCAGCGTTGGGGGGGTTAGCGGAGATACGCAGTATTTT.

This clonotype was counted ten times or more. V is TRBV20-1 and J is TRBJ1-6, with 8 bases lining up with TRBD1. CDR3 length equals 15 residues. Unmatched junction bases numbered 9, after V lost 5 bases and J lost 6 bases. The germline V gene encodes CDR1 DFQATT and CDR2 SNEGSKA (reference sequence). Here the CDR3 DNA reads TGCAGTGCTGGCCGGACAGGGATGGGTAATTCACCCCTCCACTTT. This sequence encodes CSAGRTGMGNSPLHF.

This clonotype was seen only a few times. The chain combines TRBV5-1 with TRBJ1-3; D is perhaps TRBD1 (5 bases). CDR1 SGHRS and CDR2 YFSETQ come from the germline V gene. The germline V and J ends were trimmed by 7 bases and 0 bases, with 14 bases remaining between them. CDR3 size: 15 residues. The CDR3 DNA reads TGCGCCAGCGGAGAACAGGACCTCTCTGGAAACACCATATATTTT. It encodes CASGEQDLSGNTIYF.

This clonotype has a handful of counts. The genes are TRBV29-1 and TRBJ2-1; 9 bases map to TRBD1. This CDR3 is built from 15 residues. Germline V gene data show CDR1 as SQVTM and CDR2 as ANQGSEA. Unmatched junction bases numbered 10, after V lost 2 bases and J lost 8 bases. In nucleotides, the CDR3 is TGCAGCGTTGAACTAGGACAGGGGACCGACGATGAGCAGTTCTTC. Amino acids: CSVELGQGTDDEQFF.

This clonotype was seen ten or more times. CDR3 loop: CSVPAYRSTAYTEAFF. The CDR3 nucleotides are TGCAGCGTCCCCGCATACAGGAGTACGGCATACACTGAAGCTTTCTTT. This chain links TRBV29-1 with TRBJ1-1; D is possibly TRBD1 (5 bases). V was cut by 6 bases and J by 3 bases, with 23 bases left in between. The CDR3 is made up of 16 amino acids. Germline V CDR1 and CDR2: SQVTM, ANQGSEA.

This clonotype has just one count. CDR3 in DNA: TGTGCCAGCAGTTTCCAGGGGGTGATTAACTATGGCTACACCTTC. Translated: CASSFQGVINYGYTF. V usage is TRBV12-3 or TRBV12-4 and J usage is TRBJ1-2; 7 bases match TRBD1. The CDR3 has 15 amino acids. V was clipped by 3 bases and J by 1 base; unmatched bases: 5.

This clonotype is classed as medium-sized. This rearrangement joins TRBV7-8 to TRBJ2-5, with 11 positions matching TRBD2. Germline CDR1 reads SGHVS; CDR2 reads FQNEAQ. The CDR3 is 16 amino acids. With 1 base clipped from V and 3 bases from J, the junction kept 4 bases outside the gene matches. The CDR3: CASSLVGTSGKETQYF. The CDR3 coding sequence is TGTGCCAGCAGCTTAGTGGGGACTAGCGGTAAAGAGACCCAGTACTTC.

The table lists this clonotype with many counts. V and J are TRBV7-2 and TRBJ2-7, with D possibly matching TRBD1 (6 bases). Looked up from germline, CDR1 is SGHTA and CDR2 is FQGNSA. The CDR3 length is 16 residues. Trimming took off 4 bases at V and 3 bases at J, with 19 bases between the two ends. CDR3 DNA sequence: TGTGCCAGCAGCTCCAATACCCGGGACATGCGCTACGAGCAGTACTTC. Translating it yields CASSSNTRDMRYEQYF. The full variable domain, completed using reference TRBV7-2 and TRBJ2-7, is GAGVSQSPSNKVTEKGKDVELRCDPISGHTALYWYRQSLGQGLEFLIYFQGNSAPDKSGLPSDRFSAERTGGSVSTLTIQRTQQEDSAVYLCASSSNTRDMRYEQYFGPGTRLTVT.

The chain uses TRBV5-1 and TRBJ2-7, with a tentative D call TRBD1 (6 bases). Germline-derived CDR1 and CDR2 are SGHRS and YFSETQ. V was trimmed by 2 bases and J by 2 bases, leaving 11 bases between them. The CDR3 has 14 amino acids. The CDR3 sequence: CASSLSQGTYEQYF. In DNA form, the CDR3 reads TGCGCCAGCAGCTTATCTCAGGGGACCTACGAGCAGTACTTC.

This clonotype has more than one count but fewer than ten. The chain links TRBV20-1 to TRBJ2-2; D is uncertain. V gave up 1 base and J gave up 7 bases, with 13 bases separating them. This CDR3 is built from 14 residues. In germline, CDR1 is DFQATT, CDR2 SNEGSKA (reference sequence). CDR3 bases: TGCAGTGCTAGAGTGGCAGCAGCCGACGGGGAGCTGTTTTTT. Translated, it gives CSARVAAADGELFF.

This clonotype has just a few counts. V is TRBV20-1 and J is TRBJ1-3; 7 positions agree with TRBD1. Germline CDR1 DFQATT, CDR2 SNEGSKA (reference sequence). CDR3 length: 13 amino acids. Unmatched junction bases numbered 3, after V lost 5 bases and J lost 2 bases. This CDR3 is CSAGTGAGNTIYF. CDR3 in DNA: TGCAGTGCTGGTACAGGGGCTGGAAACACCATATATTTT.

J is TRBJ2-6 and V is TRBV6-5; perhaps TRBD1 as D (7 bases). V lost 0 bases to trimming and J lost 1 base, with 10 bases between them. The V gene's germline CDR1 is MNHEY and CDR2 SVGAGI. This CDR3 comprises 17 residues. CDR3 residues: CASSYSQGRSGANVLTF. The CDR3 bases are TGTGCCAGCAGTTACTCACAGGGGAGGTCTGGGGCCAACGTCCTGACTTTC.

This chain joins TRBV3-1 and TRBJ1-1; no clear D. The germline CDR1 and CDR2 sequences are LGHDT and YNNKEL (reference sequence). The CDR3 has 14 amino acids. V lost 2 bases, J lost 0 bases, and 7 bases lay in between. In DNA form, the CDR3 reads TGTGCCAGCAGCCAACTGGAGATGAACACTGAAGCTTTCTTT. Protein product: CASSQLEMNTEAFF.

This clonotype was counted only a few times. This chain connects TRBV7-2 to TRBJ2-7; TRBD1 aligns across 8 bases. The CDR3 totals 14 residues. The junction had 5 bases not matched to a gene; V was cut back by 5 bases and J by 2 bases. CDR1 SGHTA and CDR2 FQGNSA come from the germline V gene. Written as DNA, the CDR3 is TGTGCCAGCAGCATTGGGACAGGTACCTACGAGCAGTACTTC. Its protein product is CASSIGTGTYEQYF.